Ten or more counts support the clone carrying this T cell receptor beta chain. Its target is unknown. This sample was taken from a study of molecular identifiers for immune sequencing clone quantification. Study at large: In the replicates, RNA derived from roughly 20,000 or 100,000 naive CD8 cells was divided into five parts, and four were sequenced.

Broader study findings: In naive cells, clones above 20 RNA copies held under 1% of molecules, whereas in effector cells they held over 99%.

Germline V gene sequence: CDR1 KGHDR, CDR2 SFDVKD. The CDR3 has 14 amino acids. Deletions cut 3 bases from V and 8 bases from J, with 13 bases between. TCRdb re-analysed the PCR reads in MiXCR, keeping a single row per CDR3 protein. The table has under 75,000 distinct CDR3 sequences, around 20% seen once. This chain joins TRBV24-1 and TRBJ2-1; no definite D call. The receptor was derived from a human donor in good health. Some libraries in this study had Jurkat cell RNA spiked in. The sequenced sample consisted of naive CD8+ T cells from blood, with Jurkat cell RNA spiked in. The subset here: FACS-sorted CD8+CD4-CCR7+CD45RA+ naive T cells. The CDR3 DNA reads TGTGCCACCAGTGATGTACAGAACCTGTATGAGCAGTTCTTC. It translates to CATSDVQNLYEQFF.